A single sample gave rise to the 27 T cell receptor beta chains below, sequenced in a study of blood T cell repertoires in COVID-19. Libraries were prepared by immunoSEQ multiplex PCR; TCRdb keeps only in-frame clonotypes and omits some of them. The table records 300,000 or so clones, around four fifths of them present only once. The specimen sequenced was peripheral blood. These TCRs come from a woman aged 50 to 60 with acute or convalescent COVID-19.

This clone has just one count. V usage is TRBV30 and J usage is TRBJ1-2; D is perhaps TRBD1 (6 bases). Trimming removed 4 bases from V and 5 bases from J, with 11 bases in between. The CDR3 is made up of 12 amino acids. Looked up from germline, CDR1 is GTSNPN and CDR2 is SVGIG (reference sequence). The CDR3 DNA follows: TGTGCCTGGAACCCTCAGGGGTATGGCTACACCTTC. It specifies CAWNPQGYGYTF.

This clone was observed a single time. The chain combines TRBV18 with TRBJ2-5, with D possibly matching TRBD2 (6 bases). The CDR3 sequence is 14 residues long. Germline values: CDR1 KGHSH, CDR2 LQKENI. With 3 bases removed from V and 5 bases from J, the gap between germline ends came to 13 bases. CDR3 in DNA: TGTGCCAGCTCACCCTCGGGACGGGGGGAGACCCAGTACTTC. Translating gives CASSPSGRGETQYF.

The chain links TRBV6-5 to TRBJ1-1, with 7 bases that match TRBD1. The length of the CDR3 is 16 residues. Germline trimming cut 0 bases from V and 2 bases from J; bases unmatched to any gene: 6. Germline-derived CDR1 and CDR2 are MNHEY and SVGAGI. CDR3 amino acids: CASSYSLTGHNTEAFF. In DNA form, the CDR3 reads TGTGCCAGCAGTTACTCCTTGACAGGGCACAACACTGAAGCTTTCTTT.

This rearrangement joins TRBV18 to TRBJ2-1, with 9 bases aligning to TRBD2. The CDR3 totals 17 residues. Trimming removed 8 bases from V and 7 bases from J; junction bases left unmatched: 18. The germline gives CDR1 KGHSH, CDR2 LQKENI. The CDR3 sequence is CASVAPEYRGRANEQFF. Here the CDR3 DNA reads TGTGCCAGCGTAGCCCCTGAATACCGCGGGAGGGCAAATGAGCAGTTCTTC.

This chain connects TRBV7-2 to TRBJ2-5, with TRBD1 matching 8 bases. CDR1 and CDR2 from the germline V gene are SGHTA and FQGNSA. J lost 6 bases, V lost 4 bases, and 7 bases had no gene match. The CDR3 loop spans 14 amino acids. CDR3: CASSSGGAGKTQYF. CDR3 coding DNA: TGTGCCAGCAGCTCAGGGGGCGCCGGGAAGACCCAGTACTTC.

J is TRBJ1-4 and V is TRBV5-1; tentatively, D is TRBD1 (6 bases). This CDR3 comprises 17 residues. Looked up from germline, CDR1 is SGHRS and CDR2 is YFSETQ. The V and J ends lost 0 bases and 8 bases respectively, with 20 bases between them. CDR3 nucleotide sequence: TGCGCCAGCAGCTTGGATCCAGTATCAGGGGATCAAGAAAAACTGTTTTTT. As protein: CASSLDPVSGDQEKLFF.

V is TRBV28 and J is TRBJ2-2; TRBD2 aligns across 9 bases. The germline V gene encodes CDR1 MDHEN and CDR2 SYDVKM. This CDR3 spans 19 amino acids. Losses at the gene ends were 4 bases for V and 6 bases for J; bases not matched to a gene: 18. CDR3 sequence: CASSSPLTHSGGLAGELFF. The CDR3 DNA sequence: TGTGCCAGCAGTTCACCATTAACCCATAGCGGGGGACTTGCCGGGGAGCTGTTTTTT.

The genes are TRBV7-9 and TRBJ1-1, with D tentatively TRBD1 (6 bases). V dropped 7 bases and J dropped 5 bases, with 23 bases sitting between them. The CDR3 runs to 16 residues. Looked up from germline, CDR1 is SEHNR and CDR2 is FQNEAQ (reference sequence). The CDR3 nucleotides are TGTGCCAGCACCCCCCCGGGGAACAGGGCAGGAACTGAAGCTTTCTTT. Amino acid sequence: CASTPPGNRAGTEAFF.

This clone was seen just once. The chain couples TRBV7-6 to TRBJ1-3, with 9 positions matching TRBD1. This CDR3 contains 13 residues. Germline loops: CDR1 SGHVS, CDR2 FNYEAQ. Losses at the gene ends were 5 bases for V and 10 bases for J; bases not matched to a gene: 6. The CDR3 region has the DNA TGTGCCAGCAGCACCCGACAGGGGGAGACCATATATTTT. It specifies CASSTRQGETIYF.

The CDR3 is CATNPGVGQGFDEQYV. The CDR3, as DNA: TGTGCCACCAATCCTGGCGTGGGACAGGGATTCGACGAGCAGTACGTC. V usage is TRBV24-1 and J usage is TRBJ2-7; 9 bases align to TRBD1. Trimming removed 8 bases from V and 5 bases from J; junction bases left unmatched: 15. CDR1 and CDR2 from the germline V gene are KGHDR and SFDVKD. This CDR3 is 16 amino acids long.

V and J are TRBV6-2 or TRBV6-3 and TRBJ1-2; 7 bases map to TRBD1. Germline assignment: CDR1 MNHEY and CDR2 SVGEGT. The CDR3 has 16 residues. Trimming took 5 bases from V and 6 from J; bases not matched to a gene: 15. The CDR3 protein is CASSNPTGSYGDGYTF. The CDR3 region has the DNA TGTGCCAGCAGTAATCCGACAGGGAGTTATGGAGATGGCTACACCTTC.

The chain has TRBV10-3 and TRBJ2-7; 7 bases fit TRBD2. After removal of 3 bases from V and 0 bases from J, the junction contained 8 bases not matched to a gene. Germline V gene sequence: CDR1 ENHRY, CDR2 SYGVKD. CDR3 length: 16 residues. In DNA form, the CDR3 reads TGTGCCATCAGTGACCACCTAGCGGAAAGCTCCTACGAGCAGTACTTC. Encoded protein: CAISDHLAESSYEQYF.

The V and J genes are TRBV4-3 and TRBJ1-6; 11 positions match TRBD1. Unmatched junction bases numbered 3, after V lost 4 bases and J lost 10 bases. The CDR3 has 14 residues. Per germline, CDR1 LGHNA and CDR2 YSLEER. CDR3 in amino acids: CASSPDRGLSPLHF. CDR3 sequence (DNA): TGCGCCAGCAGCCCGGACAGGGGGCTATCACCCCTCCACTTT.

The rearrangement uses TRBV6-1 and TRBJ2-7; TRBD1 agrees at 8 bases. The CDR3 loop spans 14 amino acids. The V gene end was trimmed by 3 bases and the J gene end by 4 bases; junction bases not matched to a gene: 5. Germline V gene data show CDR1 as MNHNS and CDR2 as SASEGT. CDR3 nucleotide sequence: TGTGCCAGCAGTGAGGACAGGGTAAGGTACGAGCAGTACTTC. Translated: CASSEDRVRYEQYF.

The chain joins TRBV5-1 to TRBJ2-5, with unresolved D. Trimming left V 3 bases short and J 2 bases short, with 11 bases between. In germline, CDR1 is SGHRS, CDR2 YFSETQ. The CDR3 runs to 14 residues. The CDR3 protein is CASSSRHPQETQYF. CDR3 coding DNA: TGCGCCAGCAGCTCCCGACATCCTCAAGAGACCCAGTACTTC.

The sample holds a few counts of this clone. The V and J genes are TRBV4-1 and TRBJ1-4; D not resolved. Germline V CDR1 and CDR2: MGHRA, YSYEKL. Trimming removed 6 bases from V and 6 bases from J, with 14 bases in between. This CDR3 is 14 amino acids long. CDR3 loop: CASSPGRLDEKLFF. Here the CDR3 DNA reads TGCGCCAGCAGTCCCGGGAGGTTAGATGAAAAACTGTTTTTT.

The chain combines TRBV4-1 with TRBJ2-3; 13 bases are a match to TRBD2. This CDR3 is 17 amino acids long. V shed 4 bases, J shed 4 bases, and the junction held 8 bases outside the gene matches. The germline gives CDR1 MGHRA, CDR2 YSYEKL. The CDR3 region is CASSPGLAGATPDTQYF. CDR3 coding DNA: TGCGCCAGCAGCCCAGGACTAGCGGGGGCCACGCCAGATACGCAGTATTTT.

The CDR3 sequence is CASSVKSGGQLREGYTF. The CDR3 DNA reads as TGTGCCAGCAGCGTAAAGTCAGGGGGGCAACTGAGAGAGGGCTACACCTTC. This chain joins TRBV9 and TRBJ1-2; 7 nucleotides agree with TRBD1. J was trimmed by 8 bases and V by 1 base; bases with no gene match: 17. Germline CDR1 SGDLS, CDR2 YYNGEE. This CDR3 comprises 17 residues.

This chain links TRBV7-9 with TRBJ2-2; no clear D gene. This CDR3 is 12 amino acids long. The V and J ends lost 5 bases and 5 bases respectively, with 6 bases between them. Germline assignment: CDR1 SEHNR and CDR2 FQNEAQ (reference sequence). As DNA, the CDR3 is TGTGCCAGCAGCCTACAGACCGGGGAGCTGTTTTTT. Its protein is CASSLQTGELFF.

The chain uses TRBV3-1 (or the pseudogene TRBV3-2) and TRBJ2-2; weak D call: TRBD1 (6 bases). Trimming shortened V by 4 bases and J by 0 bases, and 9 bases separated the two germline ends. CDR3 length: 15 amino acids. Germline CDR1 and CDR2: LGHDT and YNNKEL (reference sequence). The CDR3 loop reads CASSPDSANTGELFF. CDR3 coding DNA: TGTGCCAGCAGCCCGGACAGCGCGAACACCGGGGAGCTGTTTTTT.

DNA for the CDR3: TGTGCCAGCAGCTTAGAGGGGACAGGGCGGATGAACACTGAAGCTTTCTTT. Amino acids: CASSLEGTGRMNTEAFF. The chain has TRBV11-2 and TRBJ1-1, with 9 nucleotides matching TRBD1. The germline V gene has CDR1 SGHAT and CDR2 FQNNGV. This CDR3 comprises 17 residues. V was clipped by 0 bases and J by 0 bases; unmatched bases: 5.

The chain employs TRBV7-2 and TRBJ2-5; TRBD1 matches 7 bases. J was trimmed by 5 bases and V by 1 base; bases with no gene match: 7. In germline, CDR1 is SGHTA, CDR2 FQGNSA. The CDR3 is made up of 15 amino acids. CDR3 in DNA: TGTGCCAGCAGCTTAGTAACTAGGGGGCCGGAGACCCAGTACTTC. Its protein product is CASSLVTRGPETQYF. The variable domain in full, with the rest retrieved from reference TRBV7-2 and TRBJ2-5, is GAGVSQSPSNKVTEKGKDVELRCDPISGHTALYWYRQSLGQGLEFLIYFQGNSAPDKSGLPSDRFSAERTGGSVSTLTIQRTQQEDSAVYLCASSLVTRGPETQYFGPGTRLLVL.

The chain has TRBV21-1 and TRBJ1-1; the tabulated D call, TRBD1, remains unverified against the DNA. TRBV21-1 is a listed pseudogene. The CDR3 has 14 amino acids. As DNA, the CDR3 is TGTGCCAGCAGCCCACCTAGGGGTGAGGCTGAAGCTTTCTTT. Encoded protein: CASSPPRGEAEAFF.

This clone showed up just a few times. The J gene is TRBJ2-7, the V gene TRBV7-2; unclear D gene. V lost 1 base to trimming and J lost 4 bases, with 11 bases between them. This CDR3 contains 14 residues. Germline V gives CDR1 SGHTA, CDR2 FQGNSA. The DNA of the CDR3 is TGTGCCAGCAGCTTAGGTCCCTACGGGTACGAGCAGTACTTC. It yields the protein CASSLGPYGYEQYF.

V and J are TRBV19 and TRBJ1-2, with 8 bases lining up with TRBD1. With 5 bases clipped from V and 6 bases from J, the junction kept 17 bases outside the gene matches. The CDR3 loop spans 17 amino acids. CDR1 and CDR2 (germline): LNHDA, SQIVND (reference sequence). The CDR3 sequence: CASSGFTQGGLRNGYTF. The DNA for the CDR3 is TGTGCCAGTAGTGGATTTACACAGGGGGGCCTGAGGAATGGCTACACCTTC.

The V gene is TRBV2, the J gene TRBJ2-5; 10 bases align to TRBD1. The CDR3 has 16 amino acids. The junction had 13 bases not matched to a gene; V was cut back by 10 bases and J by 2 bases. Per the germline V gene, CDR1 is SNHLY and CDR2 is FYNNEI. CDR3 DNA: TGTGCCATTCGCCTCGGGACAGGGGCAGGGCAAGAGACCCAGTACTTC. Protein: CAIRLGTGAGQETQYF.

The V and J genes are TRBV2 and TRBJ2-2; weak D call: TRBD1 (5 bases). Germline V gene data show CDR1 as SNHLY and CDR2 as FYNNEI. The CDR3 runs 14 residues. V lost 6 bases, J lost 5 bases, and 13 bases lay in between. CDR3 sequence: CASSEVRETGELFF. CDR3 sequence (DNA): TGTGCCAGCAGCGAGGTCAGGGAAACCGGGGAGCTGTTTTTT.